This passage covers 18 T cell receptor beta chains from one sample sequenced in a study of blood T cell repertoires in COVID-19. Clones were read by immunoSEQ multiplex PCR, and TCRdb kept only the in-frame ones, dropping some. The sample carries hundreds of thousands of clones, 75% to 90% recorded once. Sequenced: peripheral blood. These receptors originate from a woman between 18 and 29 years old with acute or convalescent COVID-19.

This chain joins TRBV18 and TRBJ2-2, with 8 bases that match TRBD1. The germline V gene has CDR1 KGHSH and CDR2 LQKENI. The V and J ends lost 5 bases and 0 bases, in that order; junction bases with no gene match: 5. The CDR3 spans 16 residues. For the CDR3, the DNA is TGTGCCAGCTCAGTCGACAGGGGCGCGAACACCGGGGAGCTGTTTTTT. Its protein is CASSVDRGANTGELFF.

The chain combines TRBV7-9 with TRBJ1-6; TRBD1 matches at 7 bases. The CDR3 is made up of 16 amino acids. The V and J ends lost 7 bases and 7 bases, in that order; junction bases with no gene match: 13. Per germline, CDR1 SEHNR and CDR2 FQNEAQ (reference sequence). The CDR3 region has the DNA TGTGCCAGCACCCGGGAGAAGGGGGCGGGAAATTCACCCCTCCACTTT. This sequence encodes CASTREKGAGNSPLHF.

The chain carries TRBV19 and TRBJ1-1; 9 bases map to TRBD1. Per germline, CDR1 LNHDA and CDR2 SQIVND (reference sequence). CDR3 length equals 13 residues. V was clipped by 7 bases and J by 10 bases; unmatched bases: 10. CDR3 sequence reads: CASKETGGLVAFF. The CDR3 nucleotides are TGTGCCAGTAAGGAGACAGGGGGGCTTGTAGCTTTCTTT.

Points on this clone: The same CDR3 is also encoded by other DNA sequences in this sample. The chain uses TRBV7-9 and TRBJ1-2, with D perhaps matching TRBD1 (6 bases). There are 14 residues in the CDR3. V lost 3 bases, J lost 0 bases, and 8 bases lay in between. Looked up from germline, CDR1 is SEHNR and CDR2 is FQNEAQ (reference sequence). The DNA of the CDR3 is TGTGCCAGCAGCTTGGGGACAACTAACTATGGCTACACCTTC. Its protein is CASSLGTTNYGYTF.

The chain carries TRBV2 and TRBJ1-1; 7 bases are a match to TRBD1. From germline, CDR1 is SNHLY and CDR2 FYNNEI. The CDR3 totals 16 residues. V lost 5 bases and J lost 1; bases outside the gene matches: 10. The CDR3 loop reads CASSLLFQGGNTEAFF. DNA of the CDR3: TGTGCCAGCAGTCTGTTATTCCAGGGGGGGAACACTGAAGCTTTCTTT.

The chain has TRBV7-7 and TRBJ2-7, with D possibly TRBD1 on 6 matching bases. The CDR3 has 15 residues. V lost 1 base and J lost 4, with 14 bases in between. The germline CDR1 and CDR2 sequences are SSHAT and FNYEAQ (reference sequence). CDR3 residues: CASSLEPGRGYEQYF. The CDR3 DNA follows: TGTGCCAGCAGCTTAGAACCAGGAAGGGGGTACGAGCAGTACTTC.

Worth noting for this clone: At one of its ends the junction is not consistent with the germline gene, which may arise from a read error. The chain has TRBV6-5 and TRBJ2-7; TRBD1 matches at 11 bases. There are 14 residues in the CDR3. Germline CDR1 MNHEY, CDR2 SVGAGI. The CDR3 spells CVSRKRTGGGEQYF. The CDR3 DNA follows: TGTGTCAGCAGGAAGAGGACAGGGGGCGGCGAGCAGTACTTC.

The chain combines TRBV3-1 (or the pseudogene TRBV3-2) with TRBJ1-2; D not resolved. This CDR3 region has 14 residues. Germline V gene lookup returns CDR1 LGHDT and CDR2 YNNKEL (reference sequence). V lost 4 bases and J lost 2, with 11 bases in between. This CDR3 is CASSLGLENYGYTF. CDR3 nucleotides: TGTGCCAGCAGCCTCGGACTCGAGAACTATGGCTACACCTTC.

This clone was detected once. In DNA, the CDR3 is TGTGCAAGTCGCTTATTACCCGTCCAATTTGCCAGTGAAGCTTTCTTT. Translating it yields CASRLLPVQFASEAFF. The V gene is TRBV12-2, the J gene TRBJ1-1; the tabulated D call, TRBD1, remains unverified against the DNA. TRBV12-2 constitutes a pseudogene. The CDR3 sequence is 16 residues long.

The rearrangement uses TRBV5-1 and TRBJ2-3; 7 bases map to TRBD2. There are 15 residues in the CDR3. With 0 bases clipped from V and 6 bases from J, the junction kept 7 bases outside the gene matches. Per germline, CDR1 SGHRS and CDR2 YFSETQ. CDR3 in amino acids: CASSLDPSGVDTQYF. The CDR3 region has the DNA TGCGCCAGCAGCTTGGATCCCAGCGGGGTTGATACGCAGTATTTT.

CDR3 loop: CASTGSGGWNTGELFF. CDR3 nucleotide sequence: TGTGCCAGCACGGGTAGCGGGGGGTGGAACACCGGGGAGCTGTTTTTT. The chain is built from TRBV7-6 and TRBJ2-2, with TRBD2 matching 10 bases. The CDR3 covers 16 residues. Trimming at V came to 7 bases and at J to 1 base, leaving 6 bases not matched to a gene. Germline V gene lookup returns CDR1 SGHVS and CDR2 FNYEAQ.

This clone was detected only a few times. The chain combines TRBV6-6 with TRBJ1-4; D unresolved. Trimming stripped 6 bases from V and 4 bases from J, with 3 bases between. From germline, CDR1 is MNHNY and CDR2 SVGAGI (reference sequence). This CDR3 region has 11 residues. The CDR3: CASSFNEKLFF. CDR3 in DNA: TGTGCCAGCAGCTTTAATGAAAAACTGTTTTTT.

This chain uses TRBV4-1 with TRBJ2-3; TRBD2 matches at 7 bases. The trim removed 4 bases at V and 0 bases at J, leaving 7 bases unmatched. Germline V gene data show CDR1 as MGHRA and CDR2 as YSYEKL. The CDR3 is 16 residues long. The CDR3 sequence is CASSLQAGPSTDTQYF. DNA of the CDR3: TGCGCCAGCAGCCTACAAGCGGGACCTAGCACAGATACGCAGTATTTT.

This rearrangement joins TRBV27 to TRBJ1-1, with 8 bases aligning to TRBD1. This CDR3 comprises 17 residues. In germline, CDR1 is MNHEY, CDR2 SMNVEV (reference sequence). The J segment lost 0 bases and the V segment lost 3 bases, leaving 9 bases of the junction unmatched. The CDR3 sequence is CASSLAGGSLLNTEAFF. Written as DNA, the CDR3 is TGTGCCAGCAGTTTGGCAGGGGGCAGTCTCCTGAACACTGAAGCTTTCTTT.

The chain carries TRBV7-9 and TRBJ2-7, with 12 bases that match TRBD2. Per germline, CDR1 SEHNR and CDR2 FQNEAQ (reference sequence). Trimming removed 5 bases from V and 5 bases from J; junction bases left unmatched: 4. The CDR3 runs to 14 residues. The DNA for the CDR3 is TGTGCCAGCAGCCCAGGACTAGCGGGGAACGAGCAGTACTTC. This codes for CASSPGLAGNEQYF.

The chain is built from TRBV30 and TRBJ1-2; D is perhaps TRBD1 (6 bases). Between the trimmed V and J ends, which lost 1 base and 0 bases, there was a span of 9 bases. Germline V lookup: CDR1 GTSNPN, CDR2 SVGIG (reference sequence). The CDR3 has 14 residues. In DNA, the CDR3 is TGTGCCTGGAGTGAGGGGGTTTCTAACTATGGCTACACCTTC. Amino acid sequence: CAWSEGVSNYGYTF.

The J gene is TRBJ1-2, the V gene TRBV7-9; D is perhaps TRBD1 (5 bases). V was shortened by 7 bases and J by 3 bases, with 18 bases between the two germline ends. This CDR3 has 15 residues. CDR1 SEHNR and CDR2 FQNEAQ come from the germline V gene (reference sequence). The CDR3: CASNRDSRIYYGYTF. In nucleotides, the CDR3 is TGTGCCAGCAACCGGGACTCTCGGATTTACTATGGCTACACCTTC.

This chain joins TRBV5-6 and TRBJ1-6; a possible D gene is TRBD1 (6 bases). Trimming shortened V by 0 bases and J by 10 bases, and 14 bases separated the two germline ends. CDR1 and CDR2 from the germline V gene are SGHDT and YYEEEE. This CDR3 has 15 amino acids. CDR3 residues: CASSLARGGRSPLHF. The CDR3 bases are TGTGCCAGCAGCTTGGCCAGGGGCGGGCGGTCACCCCTCCACTTT.